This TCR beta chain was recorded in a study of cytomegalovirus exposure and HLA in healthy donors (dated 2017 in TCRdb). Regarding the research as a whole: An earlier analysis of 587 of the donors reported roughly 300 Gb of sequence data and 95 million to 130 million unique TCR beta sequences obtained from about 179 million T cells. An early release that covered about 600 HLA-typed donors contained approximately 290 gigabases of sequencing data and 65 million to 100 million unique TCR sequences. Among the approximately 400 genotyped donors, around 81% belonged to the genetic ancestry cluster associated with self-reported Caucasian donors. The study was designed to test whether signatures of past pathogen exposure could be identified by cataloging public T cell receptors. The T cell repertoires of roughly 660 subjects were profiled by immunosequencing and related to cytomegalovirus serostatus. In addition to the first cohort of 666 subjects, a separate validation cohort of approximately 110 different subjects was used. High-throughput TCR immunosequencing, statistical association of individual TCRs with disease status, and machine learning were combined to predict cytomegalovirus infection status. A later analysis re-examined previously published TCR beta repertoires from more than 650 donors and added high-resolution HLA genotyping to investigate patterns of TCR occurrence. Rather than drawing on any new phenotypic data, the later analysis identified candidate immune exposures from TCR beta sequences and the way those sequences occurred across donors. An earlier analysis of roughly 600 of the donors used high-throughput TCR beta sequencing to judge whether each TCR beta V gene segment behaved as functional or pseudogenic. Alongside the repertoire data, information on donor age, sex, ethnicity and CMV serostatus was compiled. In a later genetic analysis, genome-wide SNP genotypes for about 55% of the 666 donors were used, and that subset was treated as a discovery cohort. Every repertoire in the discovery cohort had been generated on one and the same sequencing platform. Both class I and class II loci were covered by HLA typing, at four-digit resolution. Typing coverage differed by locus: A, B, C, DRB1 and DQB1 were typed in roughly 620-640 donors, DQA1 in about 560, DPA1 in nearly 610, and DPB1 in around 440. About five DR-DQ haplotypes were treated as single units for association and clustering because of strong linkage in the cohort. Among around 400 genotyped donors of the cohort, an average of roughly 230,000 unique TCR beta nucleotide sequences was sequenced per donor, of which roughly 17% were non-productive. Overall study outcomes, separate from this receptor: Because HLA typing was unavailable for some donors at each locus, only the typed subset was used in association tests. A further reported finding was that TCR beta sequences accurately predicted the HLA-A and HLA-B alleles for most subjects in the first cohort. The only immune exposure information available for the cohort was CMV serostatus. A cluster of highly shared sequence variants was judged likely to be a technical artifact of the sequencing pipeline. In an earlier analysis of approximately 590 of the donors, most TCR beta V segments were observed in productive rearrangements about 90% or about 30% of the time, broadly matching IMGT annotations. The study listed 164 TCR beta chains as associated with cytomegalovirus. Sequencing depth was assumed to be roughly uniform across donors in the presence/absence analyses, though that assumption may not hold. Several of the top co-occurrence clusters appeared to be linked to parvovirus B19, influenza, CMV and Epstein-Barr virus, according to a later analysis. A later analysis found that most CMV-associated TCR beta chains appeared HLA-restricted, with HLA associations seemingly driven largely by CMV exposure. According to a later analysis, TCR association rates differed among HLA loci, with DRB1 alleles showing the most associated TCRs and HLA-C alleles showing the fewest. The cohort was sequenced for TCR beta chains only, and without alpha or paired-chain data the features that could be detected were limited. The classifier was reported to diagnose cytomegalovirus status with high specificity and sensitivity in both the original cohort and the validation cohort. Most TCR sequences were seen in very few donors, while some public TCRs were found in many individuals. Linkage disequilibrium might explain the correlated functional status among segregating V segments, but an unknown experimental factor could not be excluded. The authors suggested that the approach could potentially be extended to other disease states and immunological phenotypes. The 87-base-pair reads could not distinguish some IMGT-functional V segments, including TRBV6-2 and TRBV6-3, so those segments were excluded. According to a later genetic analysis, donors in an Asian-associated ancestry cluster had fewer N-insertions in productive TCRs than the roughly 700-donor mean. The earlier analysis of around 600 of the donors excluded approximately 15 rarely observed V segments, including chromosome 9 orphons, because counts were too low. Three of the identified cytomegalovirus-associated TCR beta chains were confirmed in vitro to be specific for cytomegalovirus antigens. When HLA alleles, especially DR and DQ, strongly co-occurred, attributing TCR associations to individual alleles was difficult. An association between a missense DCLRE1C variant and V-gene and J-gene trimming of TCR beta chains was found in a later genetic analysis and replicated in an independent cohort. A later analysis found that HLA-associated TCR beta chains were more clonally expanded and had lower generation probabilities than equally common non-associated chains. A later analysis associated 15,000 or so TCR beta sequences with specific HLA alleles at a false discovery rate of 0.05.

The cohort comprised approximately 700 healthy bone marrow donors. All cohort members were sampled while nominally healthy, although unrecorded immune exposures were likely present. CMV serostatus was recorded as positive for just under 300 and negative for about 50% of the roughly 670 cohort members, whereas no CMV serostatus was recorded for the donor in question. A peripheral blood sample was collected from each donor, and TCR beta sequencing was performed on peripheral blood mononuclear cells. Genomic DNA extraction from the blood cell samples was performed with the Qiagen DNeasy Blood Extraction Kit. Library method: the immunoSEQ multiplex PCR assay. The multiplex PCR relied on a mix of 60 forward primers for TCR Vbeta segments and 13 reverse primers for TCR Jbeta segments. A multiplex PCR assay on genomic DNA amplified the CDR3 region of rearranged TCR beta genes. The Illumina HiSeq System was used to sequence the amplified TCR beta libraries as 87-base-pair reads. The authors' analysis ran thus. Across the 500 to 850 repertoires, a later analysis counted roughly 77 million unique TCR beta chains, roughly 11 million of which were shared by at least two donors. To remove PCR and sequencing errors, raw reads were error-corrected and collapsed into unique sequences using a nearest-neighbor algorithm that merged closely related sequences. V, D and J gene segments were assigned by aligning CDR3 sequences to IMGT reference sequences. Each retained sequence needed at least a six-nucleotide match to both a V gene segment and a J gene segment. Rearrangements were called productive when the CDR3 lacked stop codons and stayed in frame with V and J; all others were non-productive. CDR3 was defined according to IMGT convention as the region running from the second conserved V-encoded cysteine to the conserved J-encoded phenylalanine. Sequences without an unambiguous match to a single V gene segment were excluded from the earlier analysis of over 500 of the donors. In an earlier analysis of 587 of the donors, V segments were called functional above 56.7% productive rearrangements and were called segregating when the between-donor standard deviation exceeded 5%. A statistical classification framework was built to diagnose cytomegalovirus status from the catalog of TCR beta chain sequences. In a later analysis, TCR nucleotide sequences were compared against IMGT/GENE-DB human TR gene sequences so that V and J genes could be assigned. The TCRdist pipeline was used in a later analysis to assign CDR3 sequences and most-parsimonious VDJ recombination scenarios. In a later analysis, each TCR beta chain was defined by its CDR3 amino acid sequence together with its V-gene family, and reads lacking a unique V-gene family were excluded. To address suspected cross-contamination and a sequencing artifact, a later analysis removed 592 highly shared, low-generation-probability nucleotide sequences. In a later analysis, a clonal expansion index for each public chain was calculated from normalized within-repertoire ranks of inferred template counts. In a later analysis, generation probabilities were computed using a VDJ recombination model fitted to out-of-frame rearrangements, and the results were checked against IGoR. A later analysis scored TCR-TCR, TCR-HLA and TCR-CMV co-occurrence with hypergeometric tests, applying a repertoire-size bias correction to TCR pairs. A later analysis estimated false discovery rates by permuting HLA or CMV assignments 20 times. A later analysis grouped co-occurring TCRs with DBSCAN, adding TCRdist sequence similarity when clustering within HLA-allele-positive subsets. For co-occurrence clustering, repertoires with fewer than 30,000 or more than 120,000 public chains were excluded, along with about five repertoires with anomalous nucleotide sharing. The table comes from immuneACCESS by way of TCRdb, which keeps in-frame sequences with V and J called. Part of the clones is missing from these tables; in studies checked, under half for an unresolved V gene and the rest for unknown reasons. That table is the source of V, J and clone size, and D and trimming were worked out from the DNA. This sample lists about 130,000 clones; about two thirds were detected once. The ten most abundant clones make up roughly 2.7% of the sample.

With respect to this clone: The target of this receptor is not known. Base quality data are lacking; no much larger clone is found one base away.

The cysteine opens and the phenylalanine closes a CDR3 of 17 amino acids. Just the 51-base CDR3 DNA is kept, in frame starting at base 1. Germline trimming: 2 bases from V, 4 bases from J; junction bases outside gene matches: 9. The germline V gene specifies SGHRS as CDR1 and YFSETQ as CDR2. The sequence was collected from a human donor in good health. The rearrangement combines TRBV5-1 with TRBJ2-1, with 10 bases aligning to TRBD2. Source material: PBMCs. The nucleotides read TGCGCCAGCAGCTTAGCGGGGGGGCCGAATAGTTACAATGAGCAGTTCTTC. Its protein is CASSLAGGPNSYNEQFF.